Listed here are 8 T cell receptor beta chains from one sample, sequenced in a study of a mutant IDH1 vaccine in newly diagnosed glioma. Sample time point: week 23, last vaccination. Vaccination used 300 ug of mutant IDH1 20-mer peptide per dose, with topical imiquimod. Here immunoSEQ multiplex PCR was the method, and the copy in TCRdb shows in-frame clones only, minus some. Of fewer than 45,000 clones in the sample, roughly 90% were seen once. These receptors' antigens are unknown. The material was PBMCs, obtained from a glioma patient whose treatment included an IDH1 peptide vaccine. These receptors all come from a man between 45 and 60 years old with glioma.

This chain joins TRBV2 and TRBJ1-1, with D uncertain. The germline CDR1 and CDR2 sequences are SNHLY and FYNNEI. The V end was cut by 9 bases, the J end by 2 bases, with 13 bases between. There are 13 residues in the CDR3. The chain's CDR3 is CARTRRYNTEAFF. The CDR3 DNA sequence: TGTGCCAGGACGCGCAGGTACAACACTGAAGCTTTCTTT.

V and J are TRBV7-6 and TRBJ2-3, with D possibly called TRBD1 or TRBD2 (5 bases each). The V end was cut by 1 base, the J end by 2 bases, with 10 bases between. CDR3 length: 15 amino acids. CDR1 and CDR2 from the germline V gene are SGHVS and FNYEAQ. The CDR3 region is CASSLVPGLTDTQYF. CDR3 bases: TGTGCCAGCAGCTTAGTACCGGGGCTCACAGATACGCAGTATTTT.

CDR3 region: CASSYSGTASPHEQYF. The CDR3 region has the DNA TGTGCCAGCAGTTACTCTGGCACCGCGTCCCCTCACGAGCAGTACTTC. The chain uses TRBV6-6 and TRBJ2-7, with D unresolved. Trimming cost V 0 bases and J 5 bases, with 17 bases left between them. The V gene's germline CDR1 is MNHNY and CDR2 SVGAGI (reference sequence). This CDR3 has 16 amino acids.

This rearrangement joins TRBV5-1 to TRBJ2-5, with TRBD2 matching over 7 bases. The CDR3 sequence is 14 residues long. V lost 4 bases and J lost 5; bases outside the gene matches: 8. CDR1 is SGHRS and CDR2 is YFSETQ in the germline V gene. The CDR3 is CASSPIAGGETQYF. CDR3 nucleotide sequence: TGCGCCAGCAGCCCCATCGCCGGGGGGGAGACCCAGTACTTC.

The chain recombines TRBV28 with TRBJ1-2, with 8 bases that match TRBD1. V gave up 2 bases and J gave up 6 bases; unmatched junction bases: 5. Germline CDR1 and CDR2: MDHEN and SYDVKM. The CDR3 has 14 residues. CDR3 in DNA: TGTGCCAGCAGTTTAGGGCAGGGGGCGGATGGCTACACCTTC. This codes for CASSLGQGADGYTF.

The V and J genes are TRBV6-1 and TRBJ2-5; 10 nucleotides line up with TRBD1. The CDR3 is 15 residues long. Germline lookup yields CDR1 MNHNS and CDR2 SASEGT. Losses at the gene ends were 7 bases for V and 6 bases for J; bases not matched to a gene: 11. This chain's CDR3 is CASTLTGGVGKTQYF. The CDR3 coding sequence is TGTGCCAGCACCTTGACAGGGGGCGTAGGAAAGACCCAGTACTTC.

The J gene is TRBJ2-7, the V gene TRBV7-2; the D gene is possibly TRBD1 (6 bases). V lost 4 bases to trimming and J lost 2 bases, with 12 bases between them. Germline lookup yields CDR1 SGHTA and CDR2 FQGNSA. The CDR3 has 14 amino acids. The CDR3 nucleotides are TGTGCCAGCAGCTCAAACAGGGTCGCCTACGAGCAGTACTTC. Its translation: CASSSNRVAYEQYF. Full variable domain (rest looked up from reference TRBV7-2 and TRBJ2-7): GAGVSQSPSNKVTEKGKDVELRCDPISGHTALYWYRQSLGQGLEFLIYFQGNSAPDKSGLPSDRFSAERTGGSVSTLTIQRTQQEDSAVYLCASSSNRVAYEQYFGPGTRLTVT.

The V and J genes are TRBV5-1 and TRBJ2-1; a possible D gene is TRBD2 (5 bases). This CDR3 contains 14 residues. The ends were cut back, 2 bases at V and 1 base at J, with 7 bases in the middle. Germline lookup yields CDR1 SGHRS and CDR2 YFSETQ. The CDR3 region is CASSLLGSYNEQFF. CDR3 nucleotide sequence: TGCGCCAGCAGCTTACTAGGTTCCTACAATGAGCAGTTCTTC.